These 15 T cell receptor beta chains originate from one sample sequenced in a study of shared T cell receptors in the human thymus. Produced via immunoSEQ multiplex PCR; TCRdb's table is partial and in-frame only. Among hundreds of thousands of clones listed, over 75% were seen once. This sample was shared with a second study, whose subject was human thymus T cells.

The sequenced sample was thymocytes. The origin of the receptors is a boy younger than two with a congenital heart defect.

The V gene is TRBV15, the J gene TRBJ2-1; 13 positions match TRBD2. The CDR3 is 16 residues long. V trimming: 3 bases; J trimming: 7 bases; junction bases outside the gene matches: 6. Germline CDR1 is LNHNV and CDR2 is YYDKDF (reference sequence). The CDR3 reads CATSSAEGLAGNEQFF. DNA for the CDR3: TGTGCCACCAGCAGCGCTGAGGGACTAGCGGGGAATGAGCAGTTCTTC.

The gene calls are TRBV28 and TRBJ2-7; TRBD2 aligns across 15 bases. There are 15 residues in the CDR3. V lost 6 bases and J lost 7; bases outside the gene matches: 7. Looked up from germline, CDR1 is MDHEN and CDR2 is SYDVKM. As DNA, the CDR3 is TGTGCCAGCAGACCGGGGGGACTAGCGGGAGGAGAGCAGTACTTC. Translation gives CASRPGGLAGGEQYF.

V and J are TRBV18 and TRBJ2-1, with a weak D call TRBD2 (6 bases). The CDR3 extends over 15 amino acids. Trimming stripped 4 bases from V and 6 bases from J, with 16 bases between. CDR1 is KGHSH, CDR2 LQKENI, per germline. The DNA for the CDR3 is TGTGCCAGCTCACGGAGCGGGCGGGCCAGCAATGAGCAGTTCTTC. It encodes CASSRSGRASNEQFF.

V is TRBV12-5 and J is TRBJ2-1; no reliable D call. The CDR3 spans 14 residues. Germline V gene sequence: CDR1 LGHNT, CDR2 FRNRAP. Trimming shortened V by 6 bases and J by 2 bases, and 11 bases separated the two germline ends. The CDR3 loop is CASGRISTYNEQFF. CDR3 nucleotides: TGTGCTAGTGGCCGAATCTCTACCTACAATGAGCAGTTCTTC.

The chain links TRBV28 to TRBJ1-5; the D is unclear. Germline CDR1 reads MDHEN; CDR2 reads SYDVKM. This CDR3 contains 15 residues. V was cut by 3 bases and J by 3 bases, with 12 bases left in between. The CDR3 coding sequence is TGTGCCAGCAGTTTGTCGAGGGTGAACAATCAGCCCCAGCATTTT. Encoded protein: CASSLSRVNNQPQHF.

The chain employs TRBV27 and TRBJ2-7, with TRBD1 matching 7 bases. Looked up from germline, CDR1 is MNHEY and CDR2 is SMNVEV (reference sequence). V was clipped by 5 bases and J by 0 bases; unmatched bases: 7. The CDR3 runs to 15 residues. The CDR3 coding sequence is TGTGCCAGCAGTATCGGGACAGCAAGCTCCTACGAGCAGTACTTC. Its translation is CASSIGTASSYEQYF.

This chain joins TRBV5-4 and TRBJ1-1, with 11 bases lining up with TRBD1. The CDR3 has 11 amino acids. In germline, CDR1 is SGHNT, CDR2 YYREEE (reference sequence). V lost 3 bases, J lost 12 bases, and 1 base stayed unmatched. The CDR3 is CASSWDRGTFF. As DNA, the CDR3 is TGTGCCAGCAGCTGGGACAGGGGGACTTTCTTT. The entire variable domain, with the rest obtained from reference TRBV5-4 and TRBJ1-1, is as follows: ETGVTQSPTHLIKTRGQQVTLRCSSQSGHNTVSWYQQALGQGPQFIFQYYREEENGRGNFPPRFSGLQFPNYSSELNVNALELDDSALYLCASSWDRGTFFGQGTRLTVV.

The chain is built from TRBV18 and TRBJ2-7, with 7 bases aligning to TRBD1. Germline loops: CDR1 KGHSH, CDR2 LQKENI. This CDR3 contains 17 residues. V was clipped by 3 bases and J by 2 bases; unmatched bases: 13. The CDR3 region is CASSPGVTGPFTYEQYF. The CDR3 DNA reads as TGTGCCAGCTCACCGGGCGTGACAGGGCCCTTTACCTACGAGCAGTACTTC.

The J gene is TRBJ2-3, the V gene TRBV27; 11 bases agree with TRBD2. V lost 4 bases, J lost 4 bases, and 22 bases stayed unmatched. There are 21 residues in the CDR3. Germline CDR1 is MNHEY and CDR2 is SMNVEV (reference sequence). CDR3 loop: CASSYRSAWGTSGSIADTQYF. CDR3 nucleotide sequence: TGTGCCAGCAGTTATAGATCCGCTTGGGGCACTAGCGGGAGTATCGCAGATACGCAGTATTTT.

The chain uses TRBV9 and TRBJ2-1, with D possibly being TRBD2 (7 bases). This CDR3 spans 17 amino acids. V was trimmed by 4 bases and J by 3 bases, leaving 20 bases between them. Looked up from germline, CDR1 is SGDLS and CDR2 is YYNGEE. CDR3 protein: CASSSARGGPFYNEQFF. The CDR3 nucleotides read TGTGCCAGCAGCTCCGCTAGGGGGGGGCCTTTCTACAATGAGCAGTTCTTC. The variable domain in full, with the rest retrieved from reference TRBV9 and TRBJ2-1, is DSGVTQTPKHLITATGQRVTLRCSPRSGDLSVYWYQQSLDQGLQFLIQYYNGEERAKGNILERFSAQQFPDLHSELNLSSLELGDSALYFCASSSARGGPFYNEQFFGPGTRLTVL.

V usage is TRBV4-1 and J usage is TRBJ2-2, with 8 positions matching TRBD1. The trim removed 6 bases at V and 7 bases at J, leaving 4 bases unmatched. CDR1 and CDR2 from the germline V gene are MGHRA and YSYEKL. The CDR3 length is 13 residues. The CDR3 loop is CASRGTGGGELFF. The CDR3 bases are TGCGCCAGCAGGGGGACAGGCGGCGGGGAGCTGTTTTTT.

Note on this clone: The same CDR3 is also encoded by other DNA sequences in this sample. The CDR3 spells CASSESGNEQFF. The DNA for the CDR3 is TGTGCCAGCAGTGAATCGGGGAATGAGCAGTTCTTC. The gene calls are TRBV25-1 and TRBJ2-1; D is possibly TRBD2 (5 bases). Germline CDR1 MGHDK, CDR2 SYGVNS. The CDR3 runs 12 residues. Trimming removed 1 base from V and 7 bases from J, with 5 bases in between. The full variable domain, its missing parts supplied by reference TRBV25-1 and TRBJ2-1, is EADIYQTPRYLVIGTGKKITLECSQTMGHDKMYWYQQDPGMELHLIHYSYGVNSTEKGDLSSESTVSRIRTEHFPLTLESARPSHTSQYLCASSESGNEQFFGPGTRLTVL.

The chain has TRBV25-1 and TRBJ1-1; possibly TRBD1 for D (6 bases). V shed 4 bases and J shed 3 bases, with 24 bases lying between them. Germline assignment: CDR1 MGHDK and CDR2 SYGVNS. The length of the CDR3 is 18 residues. DNA for the CDR3: TGTGCCAGCAGTGGGTGGGGCGGAGATACCCAGGGGTACACTGAAGCTTTCTTT. It encodes CASSGWGGDTQGYTEAFF.

J is TRBJ1-4 and V is TRBV15; 9 nucleotides align to TRBD1. The ends lost 9 bases at V and 2 bases at J; junction bases unmatched: 7. This CDR3 has 15 amino acids. Germline lookup yields CDR1 LNHNV and CDR2 YYDKDF (reference sequence). CDR3 DNA: TGTGCCACGGCAGCTACAGGGGGCACTAATGAAAAACTGTTTTTT. Protein sequence: CATAATGGTNEKLFF.

In this sample, this clone turned up once. The chain combines TRBV19 with TRBJ1-6, with TRBD1 matching 7 bases. The CDR3 is 13 residues long. CDR1 and CDR2 from the germline V gene are LNHDA and SQIVND (reference sequence). After removal of 8 bases from V and 11 bases from J, the junction contained 9 bases not matched to a gene. CDR3 sequence reads: CASQEQGKPPLHF. The CDR3 nucleotides are TGTGCCAGTCAGGAACAGGGGAAACCACCCCTCCACTTT.